A selection of T cell receptor beta chains follows, all from one sample in a study of T cells after somatic rescue of genetic block. Libraries were prepared by immunoSEQ multiplex PCR; TCRdb keeps only in-frame clonotypes and omits some of them. The table has about 120,000 clones, just over 90% seen once; the top ten hold about 1.5%. The sample comprised peripheral blood mononuclear cells (PBMCs). The receptors here all came from a woman aged 18-29 years. Both conserved end residues are part of each CDR3. The order of the fields is CDR3 protein, CDR3 DNA, J gene, clone size, D gene, V gene. D genes are given only for firm matches. Size is omitted from some rows. Given values are once, few, many or a class for expanded clones.

CDR3: CASSAGRGHLHTF
DNA: TGTGCCAGCAGCGCCGGGCGGGGACACCTCCACACCTTC
J: TRBJ1-2
size: -
D: -
V: TRBV5-6

CDR3: CASSQERDRYGYTF
DNA: TGCGCCAGCAGCCAAGAAAGGGACAGATATGGCTACACCTTC
J: TRBJ1-2
size: -
D: TRBD1
V: TRBV4-3

CDR3: CASSLDRGTDTQYF
DNA: TGTGCCAGCAGCTTAGACAGGGGGACAGATACGCAGTATTTT
J: TRBJ2-3
size: -
D: TRBD1
V: TRBV11-2

CDR3: CASSMGGNSDTQYF
DNA: TGTGCCAGTAGTATGGGGGGAAACTCAGATACGCAGTATTTT
J: TRBJ2-3
size: -
D: -
V: TRBV19

CDR3: CASSVAPGQGNSPLHF
DNA: TGTGCCAGCAGCGTAGCGCCGGGACAGGGGAATTCACCCCTCCACTTT
J: TRBJ1-6
size: -
D: TRBD1
V: TRBV9

CDR3: CASSSLMGGGAGDTQYF
DNA: TGTGCCAGCAGCTCGCTCATGGGCGGGGGGGCTGGAGATACGCAGTATTTT
J: TRBJ2-3
size: -
D: TRBD2
V: TRBV5-4

CDR3: CASSVVPTGGTEAFF
DNA: TGTGCCAGCAGCGTAGTACCGACAGGGGGCACTGAAGCTTTCTTT
J: TRBJ1-1
size: -
D: TRBD1
V: TRBV9

CDR3: CASSLAASGGQETQYF
DNA: TGCGCCAGCAGCTTGGCGGCTAGCGGGGGGCAAGAGACCCAGTACTTC
J: TRBJ2-5
size: -
D: TRBD2
V: TRBV5-1

CDR3: CASSSRTGQGNQPQHF
DNA: TGTGCCAGCTCATCCAGGACCGGACAGGGGAATCAGCCCCAGCATTTT
J: TRBJ1-5
size: -
D: TRBD1
V: TRBV18

CDR3: CASSLGQGGWEETQYF
DNA: TGTGCCAGCAGCTTAGGCCAGGGAGGTTGGGAAGAGACCCAGTACTTC
J: TRBJ2-5
size: -
D: -
V: TRBV7-2

CDR3: CASSEVDGGNQPQHF
DNA: TGTGCCAGCAGTGAAGTGGATGGGGGCAATCAGCCCCAGCATTTT
J: TRBJ1-5
size: -
D: -
V: TRBV2

CDR3: CASSPDRGTYEQYF
DNA: TGTGCCAGCAGTCCGGACAGGGGTACCTACGAGCAGTACTTC
J: TRBJ2-7
size: -
D: TRBD1
V: TRBV6-6

CDR3: CASSVAAGAGAGELFF
DNA: TGTGCCAGCAGCGTAGCCGCGGGGGCGGGCGCCGGGGAGCTGTTTTTT
J: TRBJ2-2
size: -
D: -
V: TRBV9

CDR3: CATSRAPGSGAFF
DNA: TGTGCCACCAGCAGAGCGCCAGGATCAGGGGCTTTCTTT
J: TRBJ1-1
size: once
D: -
V: TRBV15

CDR3: CASSLESRNRAAEAFF
DNA: TGCGCCAGCAGCTTGGAATCACGGAATAGGGCCGCTGAAGCTTTCTTT
J: TRBJ1-1
size: once
D: -
V: TRBV5-1

CDR3: CAWSVQGRFDYGYTF
DNA: TGTGCCTGGAGTGTACAGGGACGCTTCGACTATGGCTACACCTTC
J: TRBJ1-2
size: -
D: -
V: TRBV30

CDR3: CASSQFGAGDTEAFF
DNA: TGTGCCAGCAGCCAATTTGGGGCAGGGGACACTGAAGCTTTCTTT
J: TRBJ1-1
size: -
D: -
V: TRBV16

CDR3: CASSGGQAIYGYTF
DNA: TGTGCCAGCAGTGGGGGACAGGCCATCTATGGCTACACCTTC
J: TRBJ1-2
size: few
D: TRBD1
V: TRBV6-5